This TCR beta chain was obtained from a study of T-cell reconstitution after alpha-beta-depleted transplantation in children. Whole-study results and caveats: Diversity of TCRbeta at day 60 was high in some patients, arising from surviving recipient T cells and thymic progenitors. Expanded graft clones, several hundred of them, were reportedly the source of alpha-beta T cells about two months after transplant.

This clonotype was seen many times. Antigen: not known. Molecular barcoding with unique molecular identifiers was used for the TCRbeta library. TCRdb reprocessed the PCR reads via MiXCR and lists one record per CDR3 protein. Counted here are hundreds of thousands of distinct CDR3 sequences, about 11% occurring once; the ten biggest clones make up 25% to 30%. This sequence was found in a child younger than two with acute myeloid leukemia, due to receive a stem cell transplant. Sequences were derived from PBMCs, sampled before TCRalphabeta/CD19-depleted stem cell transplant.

The chain's CDR3 is CSASSSSSGSSYNEQFF. In DNA, the CDR3 is TGCAGTGCGAGCTCCTCTTCTAGCGGTAGCTCCTACAATGAGCAGTTCTTC. The genes are TRBV20-1 and TRBJ2-1; TRBD2 matches at 7 bases. Germline assignment: CDR1 DFQATT and CDR2 SNEGSKA (reference sequence). The CDR3 has 17 residues. Losses at the gene ends were 6 bases for V and 0 bases for J; bases not matched to a gene: 14.